These 30 T cell receptor beta chains were all obtained from the same sample, sequenced in a study of low-dose radiotherapy and immunotherapy resistance in tumors. Alpha- and beta-chain coverage of first-strand cDNA came from TRAV- and TRBV-specific primers. The authors ran around 19 PCR cycles to amplify TCRs with a constant-region primer and V-primer adapter. Via MiXCR, TCRdb re-called the reads, giving one row per CDR3 protein. The sample has around 6,200 distinct CDR3 sequences, approximately 64% seen once. The receptor set was obtained from a human donor with advanced metastatic prostate, ovarian, gallbladder or colorectal cancer (not recorded which). This table probably holds off-target reads from a library built for another chain.

This clonotype was picked up one time. The genes are TRBV7-3 and TRBJ2-1; TRBD2 aligns across 12 bases. The CDR3 covers 18 residues. Per germline, CDR1 SGHTA and CDR2 FQGTGA. Trimming cost V 7 bases and J 0 bases; bases outside gene matches: 10. The CDR3 sequence: CASTTWTSGKSSYNEQFF. The CDR3 region has the DNA TGTGCCAGCACCACCTGGACTAGCGGGAAAAGCTCCTACAATGAGCAGTTCTTC.

The rearrangement joins TRBV14 to TRBJ2-3, with 7 positions matching TRBD1. After removal of 4 bases from V and 4 bases from J, the junction contained 11 bases not matched to a gene. The germline V gene has CDR1 SGHDN and CDR2 FVKESK. This CDR3 spans 16 amino acids. CDR3 nucleotides: TGTGCCAGCAGCCCCCCCCCAGGGGGAAAGTCAGATACGCAGTATTTT. This translates into CASSPPPGGKSDTQYF.

This clonotype was found a few times. V gene TRBV11-3 combines with J gene TRBJ2-5; no definite D call. V gave up 0 bases and J gave up 4 bases, with 3 bases separating them. The CDR3 contains 12 residues. The germline CDR1 and CDR2 sequences are SGHNT and YENEEA. CDR3 DNA sequence: TGTGCCAGCAGCTTAGATCGAGAGACCCAGTACTTC. Translation gives CASSLDRETQYF.

In this sample, this clonotype turned up a few times. This chain uses TRBV5-1 with TRBJ2-7; 7 positions agree with TRBD2. In germline, CDR1 is SGHRS, CDR2 YFSETQ. CDR3 size: 12 residues. Trimming removed 4 bases from V and 3 bases from J; junction bases left unmatched: 1. CDR3 protein: CASSRGDYEQYF. CDR3 DNA sequence: TGCGCCAGCAGCCGGGGGGACTACGAGCAGTACTTC.

This rearrangement joins TRBV11-2 to TRBJ2-5, with TRBD2 matching 15 bases. Unmatched junction bases numbered 5, after V lost 5 bases and J lost 4 bases. CDR1 and CDR2 from the germline V gene are SGHAT and FQNNGV. The CDR3 length is 16 residues. CDR3 region: CASSPGLAGGAETQYF. CDR3 coding DNA: TGTGCCAGCAGCCCAGGACTAGCGGGGGGGGCAGAGACCCAGTACTTC.

This clonotype occurred a few times. The chain links TRBV2 to TRBJ2-1; D might be TRBD2 (6 bases). V was cut by 4 bases and J by 13 bases, with 11 bases left in between. CDR1 SNHLY and CDR2 FYNNEI come from the germline V gene. The CDR3 length is 11 residues. In nucleotides, the CDR3 is TGTGCCAGCAGTGGGAGGGGTTTACAGTTCTTC. This encodes CASSGRGLQFF.

CDR3: CASSLWEAGELFF. CDR3 sequence (DNA): TGTGCCAGCAGCTTATGGGAGGCCGGGGAGCTGTTTTTT. This sequence joins TRBV7-3 and TRBJ2-2, with a weak D call TRBD2 (6 bases). The CDR3 totals 13 residues. Germline loops: CDR1 SGHTA, CDR2 FQGTGA. Trimming took 2 bases from V and 6 from J, leaving 7 bases between them.

The chain has TRBV5-1 and TRBJ2-7, with 10 positions matching TRBD1. The germline V gene has CDR1 SGHRS and CDR2 YFSETQ. This CDR3 comprises 14 residues. Trimming at V came to 4 bases and at J to 2 bases, leaving 3 bases not matched to a gene. The CDR3 DNA follows: TGCGCCAGCAGCCTTGGACAGGGGGCCTACGAGCAGTACTTC. Translation: CASSLGQGAYEQYF.

Concerning this clonotype: One end of the junction fails to match germline, which may point to a read error. The rearrangement uses TRBV5-3 and TRBJ2-7; 7 positions match TRBD1. TRBV5-3 is an ORF for which the function is uncertain. This CDR3 is 14 amino acids long. CDR3 in DNA: TGTGCCAGCAGCTGGACAGGAAGCTCCTACGAGCAGTACTTC. It specifies CASSWTGSSYEQYF.

CDR3 residues: CASSLGGTNDNEQFF. The CDR3 DNA reads as TGCGCCAGCAGCTTGGGGGGGACTAACGACAATGAGCAGTTCTTC. The rearrangement joins TRBV5-1 to TRBJ2-1; 7 bases are a match to TRBD2. The CDR3 has 15 amino acids. Germline V gives CDR1 SGHRS, CDR2 YFSETQ. V dropped 0 bases and J dropped 5; count of bases not matched to a gene: 5. Supplemented by reference TRBV5-1 and TRBJ2-1, the full variable domain reads KAGVTQTPRYLIKTRGQQVTLSCSPISGHRSVSWYQQTPGQGLQFLFEYFSETQRNKGNFPGRFSGRQFSNSRSEMNVSTLELGDSALYLCASSLGGTNDNEQFFGPGTRLTVL.

The chain joins TRBV20-1 to TRBJ2-1; D is possibly TRBD2 (6 bases). This CDR3 region has 14 residues. Looked up from germline, CDR1 is DFQATT and CDR2 is SNEGSKA (reference sequence). V lost 6 bases and J 4 bases, leaving 16 bases between the germline ends. Written as DNA, the CDR3 is TGCAGTGCCCAAACGGTAGCGGCATACAATGAGCAGTTCTTC. Translated, it gives CSAQTVAAYNEQFF.

J is TRBJ2-6 and V is TRBV30; D tentatively reads TRBD1 or TRBD2 (5 bases each). Germline assignment: CDR1 GTSNPN and CDR2 SVGIG (reference sequence). The CDR3 sequence is 17 residues long. Trimming shortened V by 3 bases and J by 1 base, and 16 bases separated the two germline ends. In DNA form, the CDR3 reads TGTGCCTGGAGCGCTGATTGGGGGTCTTCTGGGGCCAACGTCCTGACTTTC. Encoded protein: CAWSADWGSSGANVLTF.

The chain combines TRBV2 with TRBJ1-1; D gene unclear. The CDR3 covers 16 residues. The V end lost 3 bases, the J end lost 4 bases, and 18 bases lay between the germline ends. The germline V gene has CDR1 SNHLY and CDR2 FYNNEI. CDR3: CASSDALGTGITEAFF. The CDR3 DNA follows: TGTGCCAGCAGTGACGCTCTGGGTACGGGCATCACTGAAGCTTTCTTT. Using reference TRBV2 and TRBJ1-1 for the parts outside the CDR3, the full variable domain is EPEVTQTPSHQVTQMGQEVILRCVPISNHLYFYWYRQILGQKVEFLVSFYNNEISEKSEIFDDQFSVERPDGSNFTLKIRSTKLEDSAMYFCASSDALGTGITEAFFGQGTRLTVV.

Remarks on this clonotype: The DNA is left out, because the CDR3 cannot be placed on it with certainty; the CDR3 is given as TCRdb lists it. This chain joins TRBV21-1 and TRBJ1-2. TRBV21-1 is shown as a pseudogene. Inclusive of both ends, the CDR3 amounts to 15 amino acids. CDR3 protein: CASSLSGLPNYGCTF.

This chain joins TRBV6-8 and TRBJ2-7; D perhaps matches TRBD2 (6 bases). Trimming left V 5 bases short and J 3 bases short, with 20 bases between. The CDR3 has 16 amino acids. Germline V gives CDR1 MNHGY, CDR2 SAAAGT. CDR3 sequence (DNA): TGTGCCAGCAGTGGAGGGAGAAGGGCGAGGGGCTACGAGCAGTACTTC. This codes for CASSGGRRARGYEQYF.

This rearrangement joins TRBV21-1 to TRBJ2-1; TRBD2 is taken as the D call from the table, unchecked against the DNA. TRBV21-1 is classified as a pseudogene. This CDR3 spans 15 amino acids. CDR3 in amino acids: CASFPTSEKNNEQFF. In DNA, the CDR3 is TGTGCCAGCTTCCCGACTAGCGAGAAGAACAATGAGCAGTTCTTC.

A single count supports this clonotype. The chain combines TRBV19 with TRBJ2-3, with 9 bases identical to TRBD1. This CDR3 has 15 residues. V dropped 10 bases and J dropped 5; count of bases not matched to a gene: 13. Germline values: CDR1 LNHDA, CDR2 SQIVND (reference sequence). The CDR3 sequence: CATQKGGTGKDTQYF. CDR3 nucleotides: TGTGCCACCCAGAAAGGCGGGACAGGGAAAGATACGCAGTATTTT.

The J gene is TRBJ2-7, the V gene TRBV7-2; the D is unclear. The CDR3 loop spans 13 amino acids. From germline, CDR1 is SGHTA and CDR2 FQGNSA. Trimming took 2 bases from V and 3 from J, leaving 8 bases between them. DNA for the CDR3: TGTGCCAGCAGCTTACCAGGATACTACGAGCAGTACTTC. Translated, it gives CASSLPGYYEQYF.

V gene TRBV6-8 combines with J gene TRBJ2-1; 8 bases fit TRBD2. Looked up from germline, CDR1 is MNHGY and CDR2 is SAAAGT. After removal of 11 bases from V and 10 bases from J, the junction contained 22 bases not matched to a gene. The CDR3 length is 16 residues. Here the CDR3 reads CASTPVAGGRQGEQFF. Here the CDR3 DNA reads TGTGCCTCCACCCCTGTGGCGGGAGGACGACAAGGGGAGCAGTTCTTC.

This clonotype was seen more than once but under ten times. The chain joins TRBV20-1 to TRBJ2-1; TRBD2 might be the D (6 bases). The V end was cut by 0 bases, the J end by 5 bases, with 14 bases between. Germline V gene lookup returns CDR1 DFQATT and CDR2 SNEGSKA (reference sequence). This CDR3 has 15 amino acids. The CDR3 region has the DNA TGCAGTGCTAGAGATGGGAGGCTAGCTCACAATGAGCAGTTCTTC. Protein: CSARDGRLAHNEQFF.

The genes are TRBV5-1 and TRBJ2-1; 10 bases agree with TRBD2. CDR3 length equals 16 residues. Germline V lookup: CDR1 SGHRS, CDR2 YFSETQ. The junction had 9 bases not matched to a gene; V was cut back by 1 base and J by 8 bases. The CDR3 nucleotides are TGCGCCAGCAGCTTGATGGCTAGCGGGAGTAACGATGAGCAGTTCTTC. Residues: CASSLMASGSNDEQFF.

The chain carries TRBV12-3 or TRBV12-4 and TRBJ1-3, with D perhaps matching TRBD1 (5 bases). The CDR3 sequence is 15 residues long. V lost 3 bases to trimming and J lost 0 bases, with 9 bases between them. As DNA, the CDR3 is TGTGCCAGCAGTTTTGGGGGACCCTCTGGAAACACCATATATTTT. Its protein product is CASSFGGPSGNTIYF.

The V gene is TRBV11-2, the J gene TRBJ1-2; D is undetermined. V dropped 4 bases and J dropped 4 bases, with 10 bases sitting between them. CDR3 length: 13 amino acids. CDR1 is SGHAT and CDR2 is FQNNGV in the germline V gene. As DNA, the CDR3 is TGTGCCAGCAGCTCCAGCGTCGTCTATGGCTACACCTTC. This translates into CASSSSVVYGYTF.

This rearrangement joins TRBV6-6 to TRBJ2-7; TRBD2 aligns across 10 bases. CDR3 length: 14 amino acids. After removal of 8 bases from V and 4 bases from J, the junction contained 8 bases not matched to a gene. Germline CDR1 and CDR2: MNHNY and SVGAGI (reference sequence). The DNA for the CDR3 is TGTGCCAGCCTAGTAGCGGGGGGAAGGTACGAGCAGTACTTC. Translating it yields CASLVAGGRYEQYF.

This sequence joins TRBV14 and TRBJ2-1; tentative D call: TRBD1 (6 bases). V shed 0 bases and J shed 3 bases, with 15 bases lying between them. This CDR3 region has 17 residues. The germline gives CDR1 SGHDN, CDR2 FVKESK. CDR3 DNA sequence: TGTGCCAGCAGCCAAGATACGGGCAGGGGTATCTACAATGAGCAGTTCTTC. Amino acid sequence: CASSQDTGRGIYNEQFF.

This clonotype was counted between two and nine times. The chain couples TRBV6-1 to TRBJ1-4; D is unresolved. V was cut by 4 bases and J by 0 bases, with 9 bases left in between. Per germline, CDR1 MNHNS and CDR2 SASEGT. CDR3 length: 15 residues. As DNA, the CDR3 is TGTGCCAGCAGTGGCTCAGGAACAACTAATGAAAAACTGTTTTTT. Amino acids: CASSGSGTTNEKLFF.

The chain couples TRBV5-5 to TRBJ1-1; D call uncertain. The CDR3 length is 14 residues. V lost 0 bases to trimming and J lost 2 bases, with 8 bases between them. Germline CDR1 and CDR2: SGHKS and YYEKEE (reference sequence). This CDR3 is CASSLDIANTEAFF. Here the CDR3 DNA reads TGTGCCAGCAGCTTGGACATCGCCAACACTGAAGCTTTCTTT.

This clonotype was found once. V usage is TRBV6-8 and J usage is TRBJ2-7; TRBD2 matches 8 bases. CDR1 is MNHGY, CDR2 SAAAGT, per germline. The CDR3 runs to 18 residues. J lost 2 bases, V lost 6 bases, and 18 bases had no gene match. CDR3 nucleotides: TGTGCCAGCAGACCCCTGAACCCCACACGGGGGGGCCCCTACGAGCAGTACTTC. It is translated as CASRPLNPTRGGPYEQYF.

The chain links TRBV20-1 to TRBJ1-1; possible D gene TRBD1, 5 bases. The CDR3 extends over 14 amino acids. CDR1 and CDR2 (germline): DFQATT, SNEGSKA (reference sequence). V shed 4 bases and J shed 10 bases, with 22 bases lying between them. The CDR3 is CSATPEGATNRAFF. The CDR3 DNA sequence: TGCAGTGCTACCCCTGAAGGGGCCACTAATAGAGCTTTCTTT.

J is TRBJ2-7 and V is TRBV29-1, with 9 nucleotides matching TRBD2. V dropped 4 bases and J dropped 3; count of bases not matched to a gene: 7. CDR1 is SQVTM, CDR2 ANQGSEA, per germline. The CDR3 is 14 amino acids. The CDR3 sequence: CSVVDSGGLYEQYF. CDR3 bases: TGCAGCGTTGTGGATAGCGGGGGCCTCTACGAGCAGTACTTC.